This TCR beta chain was retrieved from a study of shared clonotypes between healthy human individuals. Turning to the study itself: Used for every donor were three CD4 naive, three CD4 memory, two CD8 naive and one CD8 memory plate.

The DNA input per sorted-subset replicate PCR was roughly 210 ng, corresponding to 25,000 to 30,000 T cell genomes. The authors' processing: Owing to the provision of junction-only sequences devoid of quality scores by immunoSEQ, filtering differed. Libraries were prepared by immunoSEQ multiplex PCR; TCRdb keeps only in-frame clonotypes and omits some of them. The V and J calls and clone size were taken over from that table, and D and trimming were inferred from the DNA. The profile shows nearly 750,000 clones, 72% of them singletons. This clone has ten or more counts. What it recognizes is unknown. The junction had 10 bases not matched to a gene; V was cut back by 7 bases and J by 4 bases. CDR1 MNHNS and CDR2 SASEGT come from the germline V gene. The CDR3 is made up of 14 amino acids. Study findings and constraints: Sharing across four donors was seen in 4.5% to 5.5% of naive CD4 clonotypes.

The chain uses TRBV6-1 and TRBJ2-7; TRBD2 aligns across 7 bases. The source material was memory CD4+ T cells sorted from blood. This sample's subset: CD45RA-negative fraction. This receptor was taken from a woman aged 30 to 39 in good health. The CDR3 here is CASIRERDRYEQYF. CDR3 nucleotides: TGTGCCAGCATCCGCGAGCGGGATCGGTACGAGCAGTACTTC.